The present T cell receptor beta chain was sequenced within a study of blood T cell repertoires in COVID-19. Study summary: The United States, Italy and Spain supplied acute and convalescent COVID-19 samples. In each case, the material was cDNA or gDNA derived from T cells, B-cell-depleted T cells, or PBMCs.

The length of the CDR3 is 14 residues. V shed 2 bases and J shed 4 bases, with 10 bases lying between them. Per the original data handling: Nucleated cell counts were estimated from reference gene primer amplification. The table came from immunoSEQ multiplex PCR; TCRdb's copy has only in-frame clones and leaves some out. For V, J and clone size, that table is used; D and trimming come from the DNA. The sample carries roughly 59,000 clones, over 80% recorded once. The clonotype comes from a woman of 80 years or more with acute or convalescent COVID-19. The V and J genes are TRBV23-1 and TRBJ2-3; tentatively, D is TRBD1 (5 bases). TRBV23-1 is treated as an ORF (open reading frame) with a function not yet certain. What was sequenced was peripheral blood. The CDR3 coding sequence is TGCGCCAGCAGTCAAAGGGGCAGCGCAGATACGCAGTATTTT. Its translation: CASSQRGSADTQYF.